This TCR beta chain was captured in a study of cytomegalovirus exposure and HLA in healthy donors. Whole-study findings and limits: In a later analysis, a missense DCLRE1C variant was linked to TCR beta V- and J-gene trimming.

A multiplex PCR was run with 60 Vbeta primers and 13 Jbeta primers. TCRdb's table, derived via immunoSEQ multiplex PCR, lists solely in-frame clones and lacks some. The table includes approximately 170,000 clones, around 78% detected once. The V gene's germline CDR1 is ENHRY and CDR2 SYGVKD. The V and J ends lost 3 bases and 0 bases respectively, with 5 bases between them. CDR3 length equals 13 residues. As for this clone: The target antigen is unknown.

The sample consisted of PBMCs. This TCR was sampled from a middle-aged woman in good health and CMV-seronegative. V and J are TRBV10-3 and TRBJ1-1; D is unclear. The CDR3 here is CAISDTVNTEAFF. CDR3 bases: TGTGCCATCAGTGACACAGTGAACACTGAAGCTTTCTTT.